These T cell receptor beta chains were read from a single sample in a study of T cell responses to AZD1222 COVID-19 vaccine. Measured with immunoSEQ multiplex PCR; TCRdb has only the in-frame clones, and not every one. This sample carries approximately 180,000 clones, 85% to 90% of them seen once, and the ten largest clones take approximately 7.7%. This specimen consisted of peripheral blood, obtained on day 0 of AZD1222 vaccination. The receptors come from an adult in good health. CDR3s include the opening cysteine and the closing phenylalanine or tryptophan. The order of the fields is V gene, J gene, D gene, clone size, CDR3 DNA, CDR3 protein. The D gene is left open where the match is weak. Where a row states a size, it is once, few, many or the class of an expanded clone; other rows omit it.

v_gene: TRBV6-5
j_gene: TRBJ2-7
d_gene: TRBD1
abundance: once
CDR3nt: TGTGCCAGCCATTCACACTCTACAGGGGGCCTCGAGCAGTACTTC
CDR3aa: CASHSHSTGGLEQYF

v_gene: TRBV7-2
j_gene: TRBJ1-4
d_gene: .
abundance: .
CDR3nt: TGTGCCAGCAGCTTAGGTCTGGGGGGGGTCGAAAAACTGTTTTTT
CDR3aa: CASSLGLGGVEKLFF

v_gene: TRBV19
j_gene: TRBJ2-1
d_gene: TRBD2
abundance: .
CDR3nt: TGTGCCAGTAGTATGGTTACTAGCGGGGGACACAATGAGCAGTTCTTC
CDR3aa: CASSMVTSGGHNEQFF

v_gene: TRBV29-1
j_gene: TRBJ1-2
d_gene: .
abundance: .
CDR3nt: TGCAGCGTTGGAAAGGGAGAGGCCTATGGCTACACCTTC
CDR3aa: CSVGKGEAYGYTF

v_gene: TRBV5-8
j_gene: TRBJ1-1
d_gene: .
abundance: .
CDR3nt: TGTGCCAGCAGCTGGGGGGCGGGGTCGACTGAAGCTTTCTTT
CDR3aa: CASSWGAGSTEAFF

v_gene: TRBV6-1
j_gene: TRBJ1-6
d_gene: .
abundance: .
CDR3nt: TGTGCCAGCAGTGAACTACACTACTATAATTCACCCCTCCACTTT
CDR3aa: CASSELHYYNSPLHF

v_gene: TRBV13
j_gene: TRBJ2-3
d_gene: .
abundance: .
CDR3nt: TGTGCCAGCAGCAGCACAGATACGCAGTATTTT
CDR3aa: CASSSTDTQYF

v_gene: TRBV7-6
j_gene: TRBJ2-6
d_gene: .
abundance: .
CDR3nt: TGTGCCAGCAGTTCACTAATCTCTGGGGCCAACGTCCTGACTTTC
CDR3aa: CASSSLISGANVLTF

v_gene: TRBV9
j_gene: TRBJ1-1
d_gene: .
abundance: .
CDR3nt: TGTGCCAGCAGCGTCTATGACACCACTGAAGCTTTCTTT
CDR3aa: CASSVYDTTEAFF

v_gene: TRBV2
j_gene: TRBJ1-5
d_gene: .
abundance: few
CDR3nt: TGTGCCAGCAGTCTGATTAGTAGCAATCAGCCCCAGCATTTT
CDR3aa: CASSLISSNQPQHF

v_gene: TRBV28
j_gene: TRBJ2-5
d_gene: .
abundance: .
CDR3nt: TGTGCCAGCAGTATCCTCTTAGGACAACAAGAGACCCAGTACTTC
CDR3aa: CASSILLGQQETQYF

v_gene: TRBV5-1
j_gene: TRBJ1-6
d_gene: TRBD1
abundance: once
CDR3nt: TGCGCCAGCAGCTTGTCTAGGACAGGGAACAATTCACCCCTCCACTTT
CDR3aa: CASSLSRTGNNSPLHF

v_gene: TRBV7-9
j_gene: TRBJ1-1
d_gene: TRBD1
abundance: .
CDR3nt: TGTGCCAGCAGCGTACGACAGGGGGCGATCGCTGAAGCTTTCTTT
CDR3aa: CASSVRQGAIAEAFF

v_gene: TRBV24-1
j_gene: TRBJ2-2
d_gene: .
abundance: .
CDR3nt: TGTGCCACCAGGGACCGACAGAACACCGGGGAGCTGTTTTTT
CDR3aa: CATRDRQNTGELFF

v_gene: TRBV25-1
j_gene: TRBJ1-1
d_gene: .
abundance: .
CDR3nt: TGTGCCAGTAGCCGAGGTGGGTACGCTGAAGCTTTCTTT
CDR3aa: CASSRGGYAEAFF

v_gene: TRBV18
j_gene: TRBJ2-3
d_gene: TRBD1
abundance: once
CDR3nt: TGTGCCAGCTCCGCGACAGGGGGAAGCACAGATACGCAGTATTTT
CDR3aa: CASSATGGSTDTQYF

v_gene: TRBV6-5
j_gene: TRBJ1-1
d_gene: .
abundance: .
CDR3nt: TGTGCCAGCAGTTACGGTGGGAACACTGAAGCTTTCTTT
CDR3aa: CASSYGGNTEAFF

v_gene: TRBV5-1
j_gene: TRBJ1-1
d_gene: .
abundance: once
CDR3nt: TGCGCCAGCAGCCCAAGGGGGGTGAACACTGAAGCTTTCTTT
CDR3aa: CASSPRGVNTEAFF

v_gene: TRBV9
j_gene: TRBJ2-3
d_gene: TRBD2
abundance: .
CDR3nt: TGTGCCAGCAGCGGACTAGGGACTAGCGGTAGCACAGATACGCAGTATTTT
CDR3aa: CASSGLGTSGSTDTQYF

v_gene: TRBV3-1/TRBV3-2
j_gene: TRBJ1-1
d_gene: .
abundance: once
CDR3nt: TGTGCCAGCAGCCAGACGAACACTGAAGCTTTCTTT
CDR3aa: CASSQTNTEAFF

v_gene: TRBV5-1
j_gene: TRBJ1-1
d_gene: TRBD1
abundance: .
CDR3nt: TGCGCCAGCAGCTTACCGAAGAAACAGGGGACCTTGAACACTGAAGCTTTCTTT
CDR3aa: CASSLPKKQGTLNTEAFF

v_gene: TRBV7-9
j_gene: TRBJ2-5
d_gene: TRBD1
abundance: .
CDR3nt: TGTGCCAGCAGCGACCGGACAGGGGGATCACAAGAGACCCAGTACTTC
CDR3aa: CASSDRTGGSQETQYF

v_gene: TRBV24-1
j_gene: TRBJ2-3
d_gene: TRBD1
abundance: .
CDR3nt: TGTGCCACCAGTGGGGACAGGGGGCATACGCAGTATTTT
CDR3aa: CATSGDRGHTQYF

v_gene: TRBV5-4
j_gene: TRBJ1-6
d_gene: .
abundance: few
CDR3nt: TGTGCCAGCAGCCTCCCCGAGGAGACTTCACCCCTCCACTTT
CDR3aa: CASSLPEETSPLHF

v_gene: TRBV3-1/TRBV3-2
j_gene: TRBJ2-7
d_gene: TRBD1
abundance: .
CDR3nt: TGTGCCAGCAGCCAGGGACAGGGGGCGACCTACGAGCAGTACTTC
CDR3aa: CASSQGQGATYEQYF

v_gene: TRBV3-1/TRBV3-2
j_gene: TRBJ2-1
d_gene: .
abundance: .
CDR3nt: TGTGCCAGCAGCCAAGATGGGGGGAATGAGCAGTTCTTC
CDR3aa: CASSQDGGNEQFF

v_gene: TRBV7-2
j_gene: TRBJ1-1
d_gene: .
abundance: .
CDR3nt: TGTGCCAGCAGCTTAGGTGGGGTACGGGCTGAAGCTTTCTTT
CDR3aa: CASSLGGVRAEAFF

v_gene: TRBV6-2/TRBV6-3
j_gene: TRBJ2-7
d_gene: .
abundance: once
CDR3nt: TGTGCCAGCAGTGATGATTACGAGCAGTACTTC
CDR3aa: CASSDDYEQYF

v_gene: TRBV14
j_gene: TRBJ1-5
d_gene: .
abundance: .
CDR3nt: TGTGCCAGCAGCCGTCAACAGACTAATCAGCCCCAGCATTTT
CDR3aa: CASSRQQTNQPQHF

v_gene: TRBV18
j_gene: TRBJ1-3
d_gene: .
abundance: .
CDR3nt: TGTGCCAGCTCACCGGTCCCTTTAGAAGTCTCTGGAAACACCATATATTTT
CDR3aa: CASSPVPLEVSGNTIYF

v_gene: TRBV24-1
j_gene: TRBJ1-2
d_gene: .
abundance: .
CDR3nt: TGTGCCACCAGTGGTGGAGGGGCAGGCGAAGGCTACACCTTC
CDR3aa: CATSGGGAGEGYTF

v_gene: TRBV5-1
j_gene: TRBJ1-1
d_gene: .
abundance: .
CDR3nt: TGCGCCAGCAGCTTGAGCAGGGAAGTCCACACTGAAGCTTTCTTT
CDR3aa: CASSLSREVHTEAFF

v_gene: TRBV6-4
j_gene: TRBJ2-3
d_gene: TRBD2
abundance: .
CDR3nt: TGTGCCAGCAGTGCGGGGGGGAGCACAGATACGCAGTATTTT
CDR3aa: CASSAGGSTDTQYF